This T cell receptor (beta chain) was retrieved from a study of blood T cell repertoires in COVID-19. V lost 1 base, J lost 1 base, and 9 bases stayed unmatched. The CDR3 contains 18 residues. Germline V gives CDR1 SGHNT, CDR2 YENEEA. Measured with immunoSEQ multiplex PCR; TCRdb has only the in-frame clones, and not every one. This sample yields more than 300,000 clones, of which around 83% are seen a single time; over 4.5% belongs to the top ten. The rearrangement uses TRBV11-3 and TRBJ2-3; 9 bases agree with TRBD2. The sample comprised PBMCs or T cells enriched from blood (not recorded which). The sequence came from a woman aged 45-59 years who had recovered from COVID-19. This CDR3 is CASSLVPGSSGGTDTQYF. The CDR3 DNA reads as TGTGCCAGCAGCTTAGTACCCGGGTCTAGCGGGGGCACAGATACGCAGTATTTT.